A selection of T cell receptor beta chains follows, all from one sample in a study of blood T cell repertoires in COVID-19. Only in-frame clones appear in the TCRdb table, and some are missing; sequencing was by immunoSEQ multiplex PCR. The profile covers about 220,000 clones, with about 86% appearing a single time and approximately 1.3% taken by the ten largest. Sequenced: PBMCs or T cells enriched from blood (not recorded which). The receptor source for this set is a woman aged 40 to 50 with acute COVID-19. The CDR3 runs from the conserved cysteine through the conserved F or W. A D gene is named only where the DNA matches it firmly. Clone size appears in some rows only: once, few, many, or a class for an expanded clone.

d_call j_call clone_size v_call cdr3_nt cdr3_aa
- TRBJ2-1 - TRBV19 TGTGCCAGTACCCCGAGTAGTACTCGATACAATGAGCAGTTCTTC CASTPSSTRYNEQFF
TRBD2 TRBJ2-5 - TRBV5-1 TGCGCCAGCAGCAGAGGACTAGCGGGAGAGAGTGAGACCCAGTACTTC CASSRGLAGESETQYF
- TRBJ2-6 - TRBV19 TGTGCCAGTAGTATATCACACTCTGGGGCCAACGTCCTGACTTTC CASSISHSGANVLTF
TRBD2 TRBJ2-1 once TRBV7-3 TGTGCCAGCAGCACTCCTAGCGGGAGGCAGTTCTTC CASSTPSGRQFF
TRBD2 TRBJ2-4 - TRBV5-1 TGCGCCAGCAGCTTGGTGGCTAGCGGGAGAGAAAACATTCAGTACTTC CASSLVASGRENIQYF
- TRBJ2-7 - TRBV14 TGTGCCAGCAGCCAAGGGCCCTTCTACGAGCAGTACTTC CASSQGPFYEQYF
- TRBJ1-2 - TRBV9 TGTGCCAGCAGCACCTTCCCGGAGGGGACCTATGGCTACACCTTC CASSTFPEGTYGYTF
TRBD1 TRBJ1-1 - TRBV5-4 TGTGCCAGCAGCCCACAGGGGGCCCTCCTCCCTGAAGCTTTCTTT CASSPQGALLPEAFF
- TRBJ1-5 few TRBV4-2 TGTGCCAGCAGCCAAGCGGTACAAGGGGCTAATCAGCCCCAGCATTTT CASSQAVQGANQPQHF
TRBD2 TRBJ2-1 - TRBV2 TGTGCCAGCAGTCCACTAACCGGGACTAGCGGATACAATGAGCAGTTCTTC CASSPLTGTSGYNEQFF
TRBD2 TRBJ2-1 - TRBV14 TGTGCCAGCAGCCCCCTACTAGCGGGGGGTCGCGAGCAGTTCTTC CASSPLLAGGREQFF
TRBD1 TRBJ2-1 - TRBV9 TGTGCCAGCAGCGTTCTCGGACAGGGATACAATGAGCAGTTCTTC CASSVLGQGYNEQFF
TRBD1 TRBJ2-4 few TRBV5-1 TGCGCCAGCAGCTTGGTTGGGACAGGGGGCCGAAGCAAAAACATTCAGTACTTC CASSLVGTGGRSKNIQYF
TRBD1 TRBJ2-7 - TRBV28 TGTGCCAGCAGTCCCCCCGGGACAGGGATCAACGAGCAGTACTTC CASSPPGTGINEQYF
TRBD1 TRBJ1-6 - TRBV9 TGTGCCAGCAGCGTAGAGACAGGGGAGTCACCCCTCCACTTT CASSVETGESPLHF
TRBD1 TRBJ1-2 - TRBV9 TGTGCCAGCAGCCCGGGACAGGGGGCTGGTGGCTACACCTTC CASSPGQGAGGYTF
TRBD1 TRBJ1-2 - TRBV5-8 TGTGCCAGCAGCTTGTCGGCAGGGGGCGGCTATGGCTACACCTTC CASSLSAGGGYGYTF
TRBD1 TRBJ1-2 - TRBV4-2 TGTGCCAGCAGCCAAATGGGACAGGGTAGCTATGGCTACACCTTC CASSQMGQGSYGYTF
TRBD1 TRBJ1-2 - TRBV12-3/TRBV12-4 TGTGCCAGCAGGGGAGACAGGGACTATGGCTACACCTTC CASRGDRDYGYTF
- TRBJ2-1 - TRBV7-2 TGTGCCAGCAGCTTGATGGCCACCTACAATGAGCAGTTCTTC CASSLMATYNEQFF
- TRBJ1-2 once TRBV19 TGTGCCAGTAGTAAGGGGCGTAGGAGCTATGGCTACACCTTC CASSKGRRSYGYTF
- TRBJ2-1 - TRBV15 TGTGCCACCAGCAGAGAGGAGAGATTGGAGTTGTTCTTC CATSREERLELFF
- TRBJ2-3 - TRBV5-1 TGCGCCAGCAGCCCTTCAAGGGGTACTAGCACAGATACGCAGTATTTT CASSPSRGTSTDTQYF
TRBD2 TRBJ2-5 - TRBV19 TGTGCCAGTAGTACGGTAGCGGGGGGGCGTAGTCCGGAGACCCAGTACTTC CASSTVAGGRSPETQYF
- TRBJ2-3 - TRBV19 TGTGCCAGTAGTATCCGCCGAGCGAGTAGCACAGATACGCAGTATTTT CASSIRRASSTDTQYF
TRBD1 TRBJ1-4 - TRBV6-1 TGTGCCAGCAGTGATACCCCGGGACAGGGGAATGAAAAACTGTTTTTT CASSDTPGQGNEKLFF
- TRBJ2-7 - TRBV27 TGTGCCAGCAGCCGACACGATTCCTACGAGCAGTACTTC CASSRHDSYEQYF
- TRBJ2-2 - TRBV19 TGTGCCAGTAGTCCAGGGCACACCGGGGAGCTGTTTTTT CASSPGHTGELFF
- TRBJ1-6 - TRBV5-1 TGCGCCAGCAGCGAACCAGGGGAATCACCCCTCCACTTT CASSEPGESPLHF
- TRBJ2-7 - TRBV20-1 TGCAGTGCTCGGGACTACGAGCAGTACTTC CSARDYEQYF
- TRBJ2-1 - TRBV15 TGTGCCACCAGCAGAGATTCGGTCGGGTGGCCCCAGAATGAGCAGTTCTTC CATSRDSVGWPQNEQFF
- TRBJ2-7 - TRBV19 TGTGCCAGTAGTATCCCCACTAGCTTCTCCTACGAGCAGTACTTC CASSIPTSFSYEQYF
TRBD1 TRBJ1-2 - TRBV20-1 TGCAGTGCTAGTCCGACAGGGCTCTATGGCTACACCTTC CSASPTGLYGYTF
TRBD1 TRBJ1-2 - TRBV6-5 TGTGCCAGCAGACGACAGGGGGATTACTATGGCTACACCTTC CASRRQGDYYGYTF
TRBD1 TRBJ1-3 - TRBV28 TGTGCCAGCAGCTGGGGGACAGTGAACTCTGGAAACACCATATATTTT CASSWGTVNSGNTIYF
TRBD1 TRBJ1-3 - TRBV30 TGTGCCTGGACCACAGGGGTCTCTGGAAACACCATATATTTT CAWTTGVSGNTIYF
TRBD2 TRBJ2-2 - TRBV27 TGTGCCAGCAGTCCTTGGACTAGCGGGGGGTATGGGGAGCTGTTTTTT CASSPWTSGGYGELFF
- TRBJ2-1 - TRBV6-1 TGTGCCAGCAGTGAATTAGCTCCCTACAATGAGCAGTTCTTC CASSELAPYNEQFF
TRBD1 TRBJ2-5 - TRBV19 TGTGCCAGTAGGTTGGGACAGCAAGAGACCCAGTACTTC CASRLGQQETQYF
TRBD2 TRBJ2-7 - TRBV28 TGTGCCAGCAGTTTAAGCCCCGGGGCTAGCGGTAGCTACGAGCAGTACTTC CASSLSPGASGSYEQYF
- TRBJ2-5 many TRBV29-1 TGCAGCGTTCGGACTCTCCAAGAGACCCAGTACTTC CSVRTLQETQYF
- TRBJ1-4 - TRBV6-5 TGTGCCAGCAGGCGGGACTTCACGACTAATGAAAAACTGTTTTTT CASRRDFTTNEKLFF
TRBD2 TRBJ2-7 - TRBV29-1 TGCAGCGTTGGCGGGAGCTCCTACGAGCAGTACTTC CSVGGSSYEQYF
- TRBJ1-2 - TRBV7-9 TGTGCCAGCAGCTTATCGCGTAGGGGCCTAAACTATGGCTACACCTTC CASSLSRRGLNYGYTF
TRBD1 TRBJ2-5 - TRBV30 TGTGCCTGGAGTACCGGGACAGGGGTTGAGACCCAGTACTTC CAWSTGTGVETQYF
TRBD2 TRBJ2-7 - TRBV6-5 TGTGCCAGCAGTAATAGCGGGGGCGGCTACGAGCAGTACTTC CASSNSGGGYEQYF
TRBD2 TRBJ2-7 - TRBV27 TGTGCCAGCAGTAGTCTAGCGGGAAGGTCCTACGAGCAGTACTTC CASSSLAGRSYEQYF
TRBD1 TRBJ2-7 - TRBV19 TGTGCCAGTAGCCGGGACAGGGGGCCCTACGAGCAGTACTTC CASSRDRGPYEQYF
- TRBJ2-5 - TRBV5-1 TGCGCCAGCAGCTTTTCCGGGAGAGGCGGAGAGACCCAGTACTTC CASSFSGRGGETQYF
TRBD1 TRBJ1-3 once TRBV7-8 TGTGCCAGCAGCTCGGGGACAGGGGCTGGAAACACCATATATTTT CASSSGTGAGNTIYF
TRBD2 TRBJ2-7 - TRBV11-2 TGTGCCAGCAGCCGATACCTAGCGGGGGCGTCCTTAGAGACGTACTTC CASSRYLAGASLETYF
TRBD1 TRBJ1-1 - TRBV18 TGTGCCAGCTCACGGGGACAGGGGGCGCGGACTGAAGCTTTCTTT CASSRGQGARTEAFF
TRBD1 TRBJ1-2 - TRBV6-5 TGTGCCAGCACCCCGGACAGGTCTAACTATGGCTACACCTTC CASTPDRSNYGYTF
- TRBJ2-7 once TRBV11-2 TGTGCCAGCAGCCCCCGGACTGATTTTGGGCAGTACTTC CASSPRTDFGQYF
- TRBJ2-6 - TRBV4-3 TGCGCCAGCAGCCAAGGGAGCTCTGGGGCCAACGTCCTGACTTTC CASSQGSSGANVLTF
- TRBJ1-5 - TRBV28 TGTGCCAGCAGTTTGGCCAGGTCGAGCAATCAGCCCCAGCATTTT CASSLARSSNQPQHF
- TRBJ1-1 - TRBV19 TGTGCCAGTAGTATCTACACTGAAGCTTTCTTT CASSIYTEAFF
TRBD2 TRBJ2-5 - TRBV2 TGTGCCAGCAGATGGGGACTAGCGGGGGGGCAGGCGGAGACCCAGTACTTC CASRWGLAGGQAETQYF
- TRBJ1-2 - TRBV19 TGTGCCAGTAGTATATACCCCCTTTCCACAGGGAGGGGCGGCTACACCTTC CASSIYPLSTGRGGYTF